This is a list of T cell receptor beta chains from one sample in a study of blood T cells in healthy people across ages. Using its own MiXCR run on the 5' RACE reads, TCRdb lists one record per CDR3 protein. The profile shows around 800,000 distinct CDR3 sequences, 20% to 30% of them singletons. The data also belong to a second study, concerning T cells of mothers and their children.

Sample: blood. The receptors come from a boy aged 10-17 years in good health. Both conserved end residues are part of each CDR3. The D gene is left open where the match is weak. Clone size is not always given. Where it is, it says once, few, many or a class for expanded clones.

V	length	J	size	D	CDR3	DNA
TRBV12-3/TRBV12-4	14	TRBJ2-7	few	NA	CASSFRDGSYEQYF	TGTGCCAGCAGTTTTAGGGACGGATCCTACGAGCAGTACTTC
TRBV7-9	14	TRBJ1-5	NA	NA	CASSFQGQGQPQHF	TGTGCCAGCAGCTTTCAGGGGCAAGGGCAGCCCCAGCATTTT
TRBV25-1	16	TRBJ2-5	few	TRBD1	CASSEGGQGAGETQYF	TGTGCCAGCAGTGAAGGGGGACAGGGGGCCGGGGAGACCCAGTACTTC
TRBV12-3/TRBV12-4	14	TRBJ2-7	NA	TRBD2	CASSFGAGVYEQYF	TGTGCCAGCAGTTTCGGAGCGGGGGTCTACGAGCAGTACTTC
TRBV10-3	19	TRBJ2-1	NA	TRBD2	CAVLAGAPTSLIATNEQFF	TGTGCCGTTCTAGCGGGGGCCCCAACCAGCCTAATCGCGACCAATGAGCAGTTCTTC
TRBV24-1	19	TRBJ2-2	few	TRBD1	CATSDLAGTGGSNTGELFF	TGTGCCACCAGTGACCTGGCGGGGACAGGGGGGTCGAACACCGGGGAGCTGTTTTTT
TRBV6-5	13	TRBJ1-3	few	NA	CASSYGSGNTIYF	TGTGCCAGCAGTTACGGCTCTGGAAACACCATATATTTT
TRBV20-1	15	TRBJ1-6	few	NA	CSAGVTLGGNSPLHF	TGCAGTGCGGGGGTCACATTAGGGGGTAATTCACCCCTCCACTTT
TRBV12-3/TRBV12-4	15	TRBJ1-1	NA	NA	CPSSPPPQGNTEAFF	TGTCCCAGCAGTCCCCCCCCGCAGGGGAACACTGAAGCTTTCTTT
TRBV2	15	TRBJ1-5	NA	NA	CASSEKDGSNQPQHF	TGTGCCAGCAGTGAAAAGGACGGTAGCAATCAGCCCCAGCATTTT
TRBV20-1	14	TRBJ1-2	once	TRBD1	CSASPGQEPRGYTF	TGCAGTGCTAGTCCCGGACAGGAACCAAGGGGCTACACCTTC
TRBV12-3/TRBV12-4	15	TRBJ2-5	NA	TRBD1	CASSPRTGTGETQYF	TGTGCCAGCAGTCCTAGGACAGGGACGGGAGAGACCCAGTACTTC
TRBV20-1	12	TRBJ2-5	NA	NA	CSAMAGQETQYF	TGCAGTGCTATGGCAGGCCAAGAGACCCAGTACTTC
TRBV6-5	15	TRBJ2-7	NA	NA	CASSYSTESSYEQYF	TGTGCCAGCAGTTACTCGACAGAGTCCTCCTACGAGCAGTACTTC
TRBV27	13	TRBJ1-2	few	NA	CASSFNRAEGYTF	TGTGCCAGCAGTTTCAACAGGGCGGAGGGCTACACCTTC
TRBV3-1	15	TRBJ2-5	few	NA	CASSRGAPYPGTQYF	TGTGCCAGCTCAAGGGGGGCCCCCTACCCAGGGACCCAGTACTTC
TRBV28	16	TRBJ2-2	NA	TRBD1	CASSFWDRVGTGELFF	TGTGCCAGCAGTTTCTGGGACAGGGTCGGAACCGGGGAGCTGTTTTTT
TRBV3-1	14	TRBJ2-7	NA	NA	CASSQAAGSYEQYF	TGTGCCAGCAGCCAAGCCGCCGGGTCCTACGAGCAGTACTTC
TRBV29-1	11	TRBJ1-2	NA	NA	CGVGESYGYTF	TGCGGCGTTGGGGAATCCTATGGCTACACCTTC
TRBV6-5	15	TRBJ2-7	NA	TRBD1	CASSYGTAPGGEQYF	TGTGCCAGCAGTTACGGGACAGCCCCCGGCGGCGAGCAGTACTTC
TRBV9	14	TRBJ1-1	NA	NA	CASSVGSMNTEAFF	TGTGCCAGCAGCGTAGGTAGTATGAACACTGAAGCTTTCTTT
TRBV4-1	14	TRBJ2-7	few	NA	CASSQIKGNYEQYF	TGCGCCAGCAGCCAGATCAAAGGAAACTACGAGCAGTACTTC
TRBV6-5	13	TRBJ1-1	NA	NA	CAVRAWLNTEAFF	TGTGCCGTCAGGGCATGGTTGAACACTGAAGCTTTCTTT
TRBV4-2	17	TRBJ1-6	NA	NA	CASSQDKTPGANSPLHF	TGTGCCAGCAGCCAAGATAAAACCCCAGGGGCGAATTCACCCCTCCACTTT
TRBV29-1	14	TRBJ2-3	few	NA	CSVEGRVRTDTQYF	TGCAGCGTTGAGGGCAGGGTGAGAACAGATACGCAGTATTTT
TRBV12-3/TRBV12-4	15	TRBJ2-5	NA	NA	CASSLGRVLQETQYF	TGTGCCAGCAGTTTGGGTAGGGTACTCCAAGAGACCCAGTACTTC
TRBV29-1	16	TRBJ2-5	few	TRBD1	CSVEEWGTGGEETQYF	TGCAGCGTTGAAGAGTGGGGGACAGGGGGCGAAGAGACCCAGTACTTC
TRBV20-1	13	TRBJ1-5	once	NA	CSATRGRDQPQHF	TGCAGTGCTACCAGGGGAAGGGATCAGCCCCAGCATTTT
TRBV20-1	14	TRBJ2-7	NA	TRBD2	CSAITSGVSYEQYF	TGCAGTGCTATCACTAGCGGGGTTTCCTACGAGCAGTACTTC
TRBV5-6	14	TRBJ1-2	NA	NA	CASSLEGFDYGYTF	TGTGCCAGCAGTTTAGAGGGGTTCGACTATGGCTACACCTTC
TRBV5-1	16	TRBJ2-4	few	NA	CASSLEARGLWNIQYF	TGCGCCAGCAGCTTGGAGGCTAGAGGTTTGTGGAACATTCAGTACTTC
TRBV29-1	13	TRBJ2-7	few	NA	CSVRWEPAYEQYF	TGCAGCGTGAGGTGGGAACCAGCCTACGAGCAGTACTTC
TRBV29-1	13	TRBJ2-6	few	NA	CSVLGSGANVLTF	TGCAGCGTTTTAGGTTCTGGGGCCAACGTCCTGACTTTC
TRBV18	15	TRBJ1-1	NA	NA	CASSLIREVNTEAFF	TGTGCCAGCTCCCTCATCCGCGAAGTAAACACCGAAGCTTTCTTT
TRBV5-6	15	TRBJ2-5	NA	NA	CASSPTLCPQETQYF	TGTGCCAGCAGCCCGACGCTATGTCCCCAAGAGACCCAGTACTTC
TRBV7-9	14	TRBJ2-7	few	TRBD2	CASSQSGGSYEQYF	TGTGCCAGCAGCCAAAGCGGGGGCTCCTACGAGCAGTACTTC
TRBV29-1	13	TRBJ2-5	NA	NA	CSGSKQAAETQYF	TGCAGCGGAAGTAAACAGGCGGCGGAGACCCAGTACTTC
TRBV27	13	TRBJ2-1	many	NA	CASSLRVYNEQFF	TGTGCCAGCAGCCTTAGGGTTTACAATGAGCAGTTCTTC
TRBV30	11	TRBJ2-1	NA	NA	CAWSTRNEQFF	TGTGCCTGGAGCACAAGGAATGAGCAGTTCTTC
TRBV7-3	14	TRBJ2-1	NA	NA	CASSPLGPINEQFF	TGTGCCAGCAGCCCCCTAGGACCCATCAATGAGCAGTTCTTC
TRBV10-3	14	TRBJ1-2	NA	NA	CAISESPATYGYTF	TGTGCCATCAGTGAGTCACCAGCGACCTATGGCTACACCTTC
TRBV3-1	16	TRBJ2-1	NA	NA	CASSPYPEGTYNEQFF	TGTGCCAGCAGCCCTTACCCTGAGGGGACGTACAATGAGCAGTTCTTC
TRBV28	12	TRBJ2-7	few	NA	CATEKAGREQYF	TGTGCCACCGAAAAAGCAGGGAGGGAGCAGTACTTC
TRBV5-5	15	TRBJ1-4	NA	TRBD1	CASSSGGQFAEKLFF	TGTGCCAGCAGCTCAGGGGGACAATTCGCTGAAAAACTGTTTTTT
TRBV29-1	14	TRBJ2-1	NA	TRBD2	CSALLAGGRDGQFF	TGCAGCGCCCTCCTAGCGGGGGGGCGAGATGGGCAGTTCTTC
TRBV9	16	TRBJ1-2	few	NA	CASSDRYRDTLYGYTF	TGTGCCAGCAGCGATCGCTACCGTGACACCCTCTATGGCTACACCTTC
TRBV4-2	16	TRBJ2-3	NA	NA	CASSQGWSTSTDTQYF	TGTGCCAGCAGCCAAGGCTGGTCCACTAGCACAGATACGCAGTATTTT